The entry below gives a single T cell receptor (beta chain) sequence along with its context. These data belong to a study of blood T cell repertoires in COVID-19. Trimming shortened V by 1 base and J by 2 bases, and 5 bases separated the two germline ends. The CDR3 is 13 residues long. Germline assignment: CDR1 SEHNR and CDR2 FQNEAQ (reference sequence). Clones were sequenced by immunoSEQ multiplex PCR, and TCRdb holds only the in-frame ones, with some missing. Of approximately 130,000 clones in the sample, around 86% were seen once. The sequencing input was peripheral blood. The receptor comes from a woman aged 45-60 years who had recovered from COVID-19. This chain joins TRBV7-9 and TRBJ1-2; tentative D call: TRBD1 (5 bases). The chain's CDR3 is CASSLEGNYGYTF. CDR3 coding DNA: TGTGCCAGCAGCTTAGAGGGGAACTATGGCTACACCTTC.